A single sample gave rise to the 30 T cell receptor beta chains below, sequenced in a study of OX40 agonist ivuxolimab in advanced cancers. TCRdb keeps only in-frame clones here, not all; method: immunoSEQ multiplex PCR. The sample shows fewer than 70,000 clones, under 85% of them seen only once. The material sequenced was CD4+ or CD8+ T cells sorted from blood, taken in a trial of the OX40 agonist ivuxolimab. These receptors all stem from an adult with an advanced solid tumor such as melanoma, head and neck, liver or kidney cancer.

This clone has just a few counts. The V and J genes are TRBV5-4 and TRBJ1-4; D gene unclear. V lost 4 bases to trimming and J lost 5 bases, with 9 bases between them. Germline assignment: CDR1 SGHNT and CDR2 YYREEE (reference sequence). This CDR3 has 13 amino acids. The CDR3 region is CASSPNLNEKLFF. The CDR3 DNA follows: TGTGCCAGCAGCCCCAACTTAAATGAAAAACTGTTTTTT.

The CDR3 region has the DNA TGTGCCAGCGAGGTCAGCGGGGCAACTCGTGGTACGCAGTATTTT. This sequence encodes CASEVSGATRGTQYF. V is TRBV7-8 and J is TRBJ2-3, with 7 bases fitting TRBD2. Germline loops: CDR1 SGHVS, CDR2 FQNEAQ. The CDR3 runs to 15 residues. Trimming removed 8 bases from V and 8 bases from J; junction bases left unmatched: 16.

The rearrangement joins TRBV4-1 to TRBJ2-5; TRBD2 agrees at 10 bases. V was clipped by 2 bases and J by 2 bases; unmatched bases: 5. Germline V CDR1 and CDR2: MGHRA, YSYEKL. The CDR3 extends over 16 amino acids. The CDR3 DNA reads as TGCGCCAGCAGCCAATCCCCTAGCGGGGGACAAGAGACCCAGTACTTC. Translating it yields CASSQSPSGGQETQYF.

V and J are TRBV18 and TRBJ2-2; D gene uncertain. Per germline, CDR1 KGHSH and CDR2 LQKENI. V lost 3 bases and J 7 bases, leaving 9 bases between the germline ends. The CDR3 loop spans 13 amino acids. The CDR3 region is CASSPAAVGELFF. The CDR3 region has the DNA TGTGCCAGCTCACCGGCCGCGGTCGGGGAGCTGTTTTTT.

The chain is built from TRBV29-1 and TRBJ2-7; 7 bases are a match to TRBD2. In germline, CDR1 is SQVTM, CDR2 ANQGSEA. This CDR3 is built from 15 residues. V was clipped by 4 bases and J by 4 bases; unmatched bases: 13. CDR3 residues: CSVVLQPLAVYEQYF. CDR3 coding DNA: TGCAGCGTTGTTTTACAACCCCTAGCGGTTTACGAGCAGTACTTC.

This clone has more than one count but fewer than ten. This chain links TRBV4-3 with TRBJ1-6; 7 bases line up with TRBD1. This CDR3 has 15 residues. The V and J ends lost 2 bases and 4 bases, in that order; junction bases with no gene match: 2. Germline CDR1 LGHNA, CDR2 YSLEER. DNA of the CDR3: TGCGCCAGCAGCCAAAGGGACAGTTATAATTCACCCCTCCACTTT. Its protein product is CASSQRDSYNSPLHF.

Only one count was recorded for this clone. This chain uses TRBV9 with TRBJ2-7; 11 bases agree with TRBD1. The germline V gene encodes CDR1 SGDLS and CDR2 YYNGEE. V trimming: 2 bases; J trimming: 4 bases; junction bases outside the gene matches: 5. The CDR3 length is 15 residues. The CDR3 sequence: CASSVTGTGGYEQYF. CDR3 bases: TGTGCCAGCAGCGTGACCGGGACAGGGGGTTACGAGCAGTACTTC. Full variable domain (rest looked up from reference TRBV9 and TRBJ2-7): DSGVTQTPKHLITATGQRVTLRCSPRSGDLSVYWYQQSLDQGLQFLIQYYNGEERAKGNILERFSAQQFPDLHSELNLSSLELGDSALYFCASSVTGTGGYEQYFGPGTRLTVT.

The V call is TRBV5-1, the J call TRBJ1-1; D gene ambiguous. Germline V lookup: CDR1 SGHRS, CDR2 YFSETQ. This CDR3 has 15 residues. Trimming pared 0 bases from V and 4 bases from J, leaving 13 bases between. The CDR3 bases are TGCGCCAGCAGCTTGGCCGTAATTGGTGTCACTGAAGCTTTCTTT. This sequence encodes CASSLAVIGVTEAFF. The full variable domain, completed using reference TRBV5-1 and TRBJ1-1, is KAGVTQTPRYLIKTRGQQVTLSCSPISGHRSVSWYQQTPGQGLQFLFEYFSETQRNKGNFPGRFSGRQFSNSRSEMNVSTLELGDSALYLCASSLAVIGVTEAFFGQGTRLTVV.

This clone was found once. The V gene is TRBV9, the J gene TRBJ1-4, with TRBD1 matching over 8 bases. The germline V gene has CDR1 SGDLS and CDR2 YYNGEE. The CDR3 spans 18 residues. V lost 0 bases and J lost 6; bases outside the gene matches: 13. This CDR3 reads CASSVASDRDDADEKLFF. CDR3 DNA: TGTGCCAGCAGCGTAGCATCGGACAGGGATGACGCCGATGAAAAACTGTTTTTT.

The chain couples TRBV5-8 to TRBJ1-3; no clear D gene. This CDR3 spans 17 amino acids. Trimming removed 4 bases from V and 2 bases from J, with 19 bases in between. Looked up from germline, CDR1 is SGHTS and CDR2 is YDEGEE. Written as DNA, the CDR3 is TGTGCCAGCAGCCCAAAACGGACCTCTATGCCTGGAAACACCATATATTTT. Its translation is CASSPKRTSMPGNTIYF.

The chain recombines TRBV4-3 with TRBJ1-2; D is uncertain. V lost 0 bases and J lost 3, with 8 bases in between. The CDR3 has 14 amino acids. Per the germline V gene, CDR1 is LGHNA and CDR2 is YSLEER. CDR3 residues: CASSQETGDYGYTF. Here the CDR3 DNA reads TGCGCCAGCAGCCAAGAGACCGGCGACTATGGCTACACCTTC.

This clone has a handful of counts. The chain has TRBV12-5 and TRBJ1-2, with 8 nucleotides matching TRBD1. The germline V gene encodes CDR1 LGHNT and CDR2 FRNRAP. The CDR3 loop spans 16 amino acids. V was pared by 6 bases and J by 12 bases, with 21 bases of the junction left unmatched. In DNA, the CDR3 is TGTGCTAGTGGCTCGGGACAGGTAAAAGGGGGCCGCGACAACACCTTC. As protein: CASGSGQVKGGRDNTF.

This rearrangement joins TRBV5-1 to TRBJ1-1, with 9 positions matching TRBD1. Trimming took 3 bases from V and 1 from J; bases not matched to a gene: 7. This CDR3 contains 16 residues. From germline, CDR1 is SGHRS and CDR2 YFSETQ. This chain's CDR3 is CASSSNHRGRNTEAFF. The CDR3 DNA is TGCGCCAGCAGCTCAAACCACAGGGGGCGGAACACTGAAGCTTTCTTT. The full variable domain, completed using reference TRBV5-1 and TRBJ1-1, is KAGVTQTPRYLIKTRGQQVTLSCSPISGHRSVSWYQQTPGQGLQFLFEYFSETQRNKGNFPGRFSGRQFSNSRSEMNVSTLELGDSALYLCASSSNHRGRNTEAFFGQGTRLTVV.

The V call is TRBV18, the J call TRBJ1-3, with a possible D match to TRBD1 (5 bases). The CDR3 extends over 17 amino acids. With 2 bases removed from V and 4 bases from J, the gap between germline ends came to 18 bases. Germline V CDR1 and CDR2: KGHSH, LQKENI. The CDR3 coding sequence is TGTGCCAGCTCACCATACGCCGGCGGGGGATCAGGAAACACCATATATTTT. Translation: CASSPYAGGGSGNTIYF.

This clone was counted a few times. CDR3: CASSDPGQGKGSNQPQHF. The CDR3 DNA reads as TGTGCCAGTAGTGACCCGGGACAGGGAAAGGGAAGCAATCAGCCCCAGCATTTT. The J gene is TRBJ1-5, the V gene TRBV19; 9 bases map to TRBD1. Germline V gene sequence: CDR1 LNHDA, CDR2 SQIVND (reference sequence). The J segment lost 1 base and the V segment lost 5 bases, leaving 12 bases of the junction unmatched. The CDR3 is 18 residues long.

V and J are TRBV5-1 and TRBJ2-1; D ambiguous. Germline lookup yields CDR1 SGHRS and CDR2 YFSETQ. V was cut by 0 bases and J by 5 bases, with 6 bases left in between. The CDR3 is made up of 13 amino acids. The CDR3 loop reads CASSLGSNNEQFF. CDR3 DNA: TGCGCCAGCAGCTTGGGGTCTAACAATGAGCAGTTCTTC.

This clone has at least ten counts. The chain couples TRBV18 to TRBJ2-7; the D gene is possibly TRBD1 (6 bases). In germline, CDR1 is KGHSH, CDR2 LQKENI. The CDR3 is 13 residues long. The V and J ends lost 8 bases and 5 bases respectively, with 16 bases between them. The CDR3 DNA reads as TGTGCCAGCGCCCAGGGGTTTGGGAACGAGCAGTACTTC. It encodes CASAQGFGNEQYF.

CDR3 region: CASSLVVRLGEQYF. CDR3 DNA: TGCGCCAGCAGCTTGGTTGTCCGGCTAGGGGAGCAGTACTTC. The V and J genes are TRBV5-1 and TRBJ2-5; D is tentatively TRBD1 or TRBD2 (5 bases each). Trimming pared 0 bases from V and 11 bases from J, leaving 17 bases between. CDR1 is SGHRS, CDR2 YFSETQ, per germline. This CDR3 has 14 residues.

The chain uses TRBV5-4 and TRBJ1-2; D not resolved. Germline values: CDR1 SGHNT, CDR2 YYREEE (reference sequence). The CDR3 has 14 amino acids. Trimming cost V 0 bases and J 2 bases, with 8 bases left between them. The CDR3 here is CASSLALRNYGYTF. The CDR3 DNA follows: TGTGCCAGCAGCTTGGCCCTCAGAAACTATGGCTACACCTTC.

The genes are TRBV29-1 and TRBJ1-2; no definite D call. The V gene lost 7 bases and the J gene lost 2 bases, with 8 bases spanning the gap. This CDR3 region has 11 residues. The V gene's germline CDR1 is SQVTM and CDR2 ANQGSEA. The CDR3 nucleotides are TGCAGCGGGTTCTGGAACTATGGCTACACCTTC. Protein sequence: CSGFWNYGYTF.

The V and J genes are TRBV5-4 and TRBJ2-1; TRBD2 aligns across 11 bases. J lost 10 bases, V lost 0 bases, and 6 bases had no gene match. CDR1 SGHNT and CDR2 YYREEE come from the germline V gene (reference sequence). This CDR3 region has 15 residues. In DNA, the CDR3 is TGTGCCAGCAGCTTGGCACTAGCGGGAGCGCAGGAGCAGTTCTTC. Residues: CASSLALAGAQEQFF.

The chain uses TRBV18 and TRBJ1-1, with D maybe TRBD1 (5 bases). The CDR3 has 14 residues. Looked up from germline, CDR1 is KGHSH and CDR2 is LQKENI. V shed 6 bases and J shed 2 bases, with 13 bases lying between them. For the CDR3, the DNA is TGTGCCAGCTCGTCCGACAGAAAAAACACTGAAGCTTTCTTT. This codes for CASSSDRKNTEAFF.

The chain carries TRBV27 and TRBJ2-7; a possible D gene is TRBD1 (5 bases). CDR3 length equals 14 residues. V lost 3 bases and J 1 base, leaving 10 bases between the germline ends. CDR1 and CDR2 from the germline V gene are MNHEY and SMNVEV (reference sequence). CDR3 sequence (DNA): TGTGCCAGCAGTTTGACAGCGCTATCCTACGAGCAGTACTTC. This codes for CASSLTALSYEQYF.

The chain uses TRBV5-1 and TRBJ2-5; possibly TRBD2 for D (6 bases). V was trimmed by 0 bases and J by 3 bases, leaving 9 bases between them. The CDR3 contains 14 residues. Germline values: CDR1 SGHRS, CDR2 YFSETQ. CDR3 bases: TGCGCCAGCAGCTTGGTCCCGGGAGAAGAGACCCAGTACTTC. Residues: CASSLVPGEETQYF.

V and J are TRBV19 and TRBJ2-1; D may be TRBD1 (7 bases). The CDR3 totals 15 residues. Per germline, CDR1 LNHDA and CDR2 SQIVND (reference sequence). V was shortened by 5 bases and J by 5 bases, with 16 bases between the two germline ends. The CDR3 region is CASSSRGTANNEQFF. Here the CDR3 DNA reads TGTGCCAGTAGTTCACGGGGGACAGCGAACAATGAGCAGTTCTTC.

J is TRBJ1-3 and V is TRBV19, with D possibly TRBD1 on 5 matching bases. The V and J ends lost 4 bases and 6 bases respectively, with 19 bases between them. Germline lookup yields CDR1 LNHDA and CDR2 SQIVND (reference sequence). This CDR3 comprises 16 residues. The CDR3 nucleotides are TGTGCCAGTAGTACCCGGGACGGAGGACTGGCAAACACCATATATTTT. Translating gives CASSTRDGGLANTIYF.

The J gene is TRBJ1-2, the V gene TRBV7-8; 10 bases are shared with TRBD1. CDR1 and CDR2 from the germline V gene are SGHVS and FQNEAQ. V shed 4 bases and J 7 bases; nucleotides not matched to a gene: 6. The CDR3 contains 14 residues. This CDR3 is CASSWDRGDGGYTF. In nucleotides, the CDR3 is TGTGCCAGCAGCTGGGACAGGGGAGATGGTGGCTACACCTTC.

J is TRBJ2-3 and V is TRBV2; 10 bases agree with TRBD2. V shed 4 bases, J shed 6 bases, and the junction held 7 bases outside the gene matches. CDR3 length: 15 residues. Germline lookup yields CDR1 SNHLY and CDR2 FYNNEI. CDR3 region: CASSGASGRGDTQYF. In DNA, the CDR3 is TGTGCCAGCAGTGGGGCTAGCGGGAGAGGTGATACGCAGTATTTT.

The J gene is TRBJ2-1, the V gene TRBV2, with 12 positions matching TRBD2. CDR1 and CDR2 (germline): SNHLY, FYNNEI. The length of the CDR3 is 15 residues. J was trimmed by 8 bases and V by 3 bases; bases with no gene match: 5. In DNA form, the CDR3 reads TGTGCCAGCAGTGACAGCCTAGCGGGGGGGGATGAGCAGTTCTTC. Amino acid sequence: CASSDSLAGGDEQFF.

The V call is TRBV6-1, the J call TRBJ1-2; D unresolved. This CDR3 is 14 amino acids long. Per germline, CDR1 MNHNS and CDR2 SASEGT. With 1 base removed from V and 3 bases from J, the gap between germline ends came to 9 bases. CDR3 in DNA: TGTGCCAGCAGTGAAGGGCGCAGCTACTATGGCTACACCTTC. This translates into CASSEGRSYYGYTF.